This TCR beta chain appears in the sequencing data of a study of blood T cell repertoires in COVID-19. The authors' processing: Amplification of reference gene primers provided the estimated nucleated cell counts. Clones were sequenced by immunoSEQ multiplex PCR, and TCRdb holds only the in-frame ones, with some missing. The V and J calls and the clone size are those of that table, but D and trimming were determined from the DNA. The data hold 95,000 to 150,000 clones, with around three quarters observed a single time. The sequence came from a man aged 55 to 70 with active or convalescent COVID-19. Material for sequencing was peripheral blood.

The CDR3 here is CASNPVRNSPLHF. The CDR3 nucleotides read TGTGCCAGTAATCCAGTACGTAATTCACCCCTCCACTTT. The rearrangement joins TRBV19 to TRBJ1-6; no definite D call. The V gene lost 7 bases and the J gene lost 6 bases, with 10 bases spanning the gap. The CDR3 covers 13 residues. From germline, CDR1 is LNHDA and CDR2 SQIVND (reference sequence).